The 7 T cell receptor beta chains listed next were all sequenced from one sample in a study of T cell responses to AZD1222 COVID-19 vaccine listed by TCRdb under 2021. Libraries were made using the immunoSEQ multiplex PCR assay. Sourced from immuneACCESS, this table was stored by TCRdb with only in-frame sequences that have V and J called. A share of the clones is absent; for the studies checked, an unresolved V gene accounts for under half, and the remainder has no known explanation. For this sample there are approximately 150,000 clones; under 95% appear just once. The ten largest clones add up to about 5% of the sample. The time point label on this specimen signifies: baseline before first vaccination. Sequences were derived from peripheral blood, sampled on day 0 of AZD1222 vaccination. These TCRs come from an adult in good health.

The chain links TRBV28 to TRBJ1-1; 7 bases are a match to TRBD1. CDR1 is MDHEN, CDR2 SYDVKM, per germline. The ends lost 2 bases at V and 4 bases at J; junction bases unmatched: 4. There are 14 residues in the CDR3. This CDR3 is CASSLRGRSTEAFF. The CDR3 coding sequence is TGTGCCAGCAGTTTAAGGGGGCGCAGCACTGAAGCTTTCTTT.

The chain is built from TRBV20-1 and TRBJ2-3, with 7 positions matching TRBD2. The CDR3 has 15 amino acids. Germline CDR1 DFQATT, CDR2 SNEGSKA (reference sequence). With V trimmed by 3 bases and J by 2 bases, 8 bases remained unmatched. CDR3 in amino acids: CSASALGTTTDTQYF. As DNA, the CDR3 is TGCAGTGCTAGTGCCCTGGGGACTACCACAGATACGCAGTATTTT.

The J gene is TRBJ2-1, the V gene TRBV5-1, with D unresolved. This CDR3 comprises 13 residues. Germline V gives CDR1 SGHRS, CDR2 YFSETQ. The germline V and J ends were trimmed by 1 base and 3 bases, with 5 bases remaining between them. The CDR3 loop reads CASSLFHYNEQFF. Here the CDR3 DNA reads TGCGCCAGCAGCTTGTTCCACTACAATGAGCAGTTCTTC. The complete variable domain, with remaining parts taken from reference TRBV5-1 and TRBJ2-1, reads KAGVTQTPRYLIKTRGQQVTLSCSPISGHRSVSWYQQTPGQGLQFLFEYFSETQRNKGNFPGRFSGRQFSNSRSEMNVSTLELGDSALYLCASSLFHYNEQFFGPGTRLTVL.

This clone was seen a few times. This chain uses TRBV28 with TRBJ1-2, with 9 bases aligning to TRBD1. Germline V gives CDR1 MDHEN, CDR2 SYDVKM. The CDR3 spans 16 residues. J was trimmed by 1 base and V by 6 bases; bases with no gene match: 9. The CDR3 reads CASSPQGAVINYGYTF. Here the CDR3 DNA reads TGTGCCAGCAGCCCACAGGGGGCTGTTATTAACTATGGCTACACCTTC.

The chain recombines TRBV18 with TRBJ2-2; D remains unclear. The germline gives CDR1 KGHSH, CDR2 LQKENI. The CDR3 has 14 residues. V was trimmed by 3 bases and J by 6 bases, leaving 11 bases between them. The CDR3 here is CASSPDQPPGELFF. CDR3 DNA: TGTGCCAGCTCACCGGATCAGCCCCCCGGGGAGCTGTTTTTT.

With regard to this clone: Additional DNA sequences in this sample encode the identical CDR3. V is TRBV28 and J is TRBJ1-1; D is uncertain. This CDR3 is 11 amino acids long. The V gene lost 3 bases and the J gene lost 3 bases, with 2 bases spanning the gap. Germline-derived CDR1 and CDR2 are MDHEN and SYDVKM. CDR3 in amino acids: CASSLYTEAFF. In DNA form, the CDR3 reads TGTGCCAGCAGTTTGTACACTGAAGCTTTCTTT. Full variable domain (outside the CDR3, taken from reference TRBV28 and TRBJ1-1): DVKVTQSSRYLVKRTGEKVFLECVQDMDHENMFWYRQDPGLGLRLIYFSYDVKMKEKGDIPEGYSVSREKKERFSLILESASTNQTSMYLCASSLYTEAFFGQGTRLTVV.

This chain connects TRBV19 to TRBJ1-4; D is unclear. The CDR3 is 15 amino acids. Germline CDR1 reads LNHDA; CDR2 reads SQIVND (reference sequence). The germline V and J ends were trimmed by 7 bases and 4 bases, with 16 bases remaining between them. This CDR3 is CASKGYGQLNEKLFF. The CDR3 DNA is TGTGCCAGTAAGGGTTATGGGCAGCTTAATGAAAAACTGTTTTTT.